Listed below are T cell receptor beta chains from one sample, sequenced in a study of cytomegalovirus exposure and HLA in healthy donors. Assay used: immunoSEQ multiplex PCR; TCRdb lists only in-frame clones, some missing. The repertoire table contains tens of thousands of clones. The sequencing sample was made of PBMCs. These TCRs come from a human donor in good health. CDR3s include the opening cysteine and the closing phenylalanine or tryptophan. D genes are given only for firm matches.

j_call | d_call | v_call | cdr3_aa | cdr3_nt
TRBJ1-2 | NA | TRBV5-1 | CASSPAQGSYGYTF | TGCGCCAGCAGCCCGGCACAGGGAAGCTATGGCTACACCTTC
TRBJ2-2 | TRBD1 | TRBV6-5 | CASSSGTVAGELFF | TGTGCCAGCAGTTCCGGGACAGTGGCCGGGGAGCTGTTTTTT
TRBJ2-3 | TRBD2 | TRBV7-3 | CASSLVGGGEDTQYF | TGTGCCAGCAGCTTAGTGGGGGGGGGTGAAGATACGCAGTATTTT
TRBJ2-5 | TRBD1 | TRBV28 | CASRYRGETQYF | TGTGCCAGCAGATACAGGGGAGAGACCCAGTACTTC
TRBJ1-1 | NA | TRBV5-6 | CASSLGLLLGAFF | TGTGCCAGCAGCTTGGGACTCTTGCTTGGAGCTTTCTTT
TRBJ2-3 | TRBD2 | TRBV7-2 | CASRREGNADTQYF | TGTGCCAGCAGGAGGGAGGGAAACGCAGATACGCAGTATTTT
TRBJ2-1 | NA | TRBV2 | CASSANRGFSGEQFF | TGTGCCAGCAGTGCAAACCGAGGGTTCAGCGGTGAGCAGTTCTTC
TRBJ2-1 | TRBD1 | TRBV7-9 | CASSPPFRQGWDEQFF | TGTGCCAGCAGCCCCCCCTTTCGACAGGGTTGGGATGAGCAGTTCTTC
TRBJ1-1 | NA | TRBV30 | CAWIQVDSGTEAFF | TGTGCCTGGATTCAGGTGGACAGTGGCACTGAAGCTTTCTTT
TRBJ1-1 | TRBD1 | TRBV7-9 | CASSSNRGSEAFF | TGTGCCAGCAGCTCGAACAGGGGGTCTGAAGCTTTCTTT
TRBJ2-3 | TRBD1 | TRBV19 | CASSPWTGSGDTQYF | TGTGCCAGTAGTCCTTGGACAGGTTCGGGAGATACGCAGTATTTT
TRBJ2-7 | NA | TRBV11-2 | CASSISDSYVEQYF | TGTGCCAGCAGCATCTCGGACAGTTACGTCGAGCAGTACTTC
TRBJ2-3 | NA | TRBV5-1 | CASSLGSSTDTQYF | TGCGCCAGCAGCTTGGGAAGCTCCACAGATACGCAGTATTTT
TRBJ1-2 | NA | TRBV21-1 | CASSKTEGQGFTNYGYTF | TGTGCCAGCAGCAAAACAGAGGGACAGGGATTCACTAACTATGGCTACACCTTC
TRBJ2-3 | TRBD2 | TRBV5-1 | CASSLVGRGSGGYTDTQYF | TGCGCCAGCAGCTTGGTCGGAAGAGGGAGCGGGGGTTACACAGATACGCAGTATTTT
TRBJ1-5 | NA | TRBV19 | CASSIGAGSTFQPQHF | TGTGCCAGTAGTATAGGTGCCGGGAGCACCTTTCAGCCCCAGCATTTT
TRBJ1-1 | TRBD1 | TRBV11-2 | CASSLGRGLNTEAFF | TGTGCCAGCAGCTTAGGGAGGGGGCTGAACACTGAAGCTTTCTTT
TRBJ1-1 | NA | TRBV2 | CASSEPDKMNTEAFF | TGTGCCAGCAGTGAACCAGATAAGATGAACACTGAAGCTTTCTTT
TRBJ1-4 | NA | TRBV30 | CAWRFAGKNEKLFF | TGTGCCTGGAGGTTTGCAGGGAAGAATGAAAAACTGTTTTTT
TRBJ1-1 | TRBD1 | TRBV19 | CASSLGQMNTEAFF | TGTGCCAGTAGTTTGGGACAGATGAACACTGAAGCTTTCTTT
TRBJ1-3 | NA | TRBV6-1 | CASSEKRSGSSGNTIYF | TGTGCCAGCAGTGAAAAACGCAGCGGGAGCTCTGGAAACACCATATATTTT
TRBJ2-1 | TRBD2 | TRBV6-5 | CASRKVAGGLNEQFF | TGTGCCAGCAGGAAGGTAGCGGGGGGGCTAAATGAGCAGTTCTTC
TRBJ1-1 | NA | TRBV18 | CASSPDGTSTEAFF | TGTGCCAGCTCTCCCGACGGGACTAGCACTGAAGCTTTCTTT
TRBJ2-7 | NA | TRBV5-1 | CASSLGSQGSLDEQYF | TGCGCCAGCAGCTTAGGCTCCCAGGGGTCCTTGGACGAGCAGTACTTC
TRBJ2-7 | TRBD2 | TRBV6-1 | CATNALAGSSYEQYF | TGTGCCACCAACGCACTAGCGGGGAGCTCCTACGAGCAGTACTTC
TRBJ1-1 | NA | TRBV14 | CASSPDILNTEAFF | TGTGCCAGCAGTCCTGACATCTTGAACACTGAAGCTTTCTTT
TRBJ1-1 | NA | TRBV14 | CASSPRRGNTEAFF | TGTGCCAGCAGCCCTAGGAGGGGAAACACTGAAGCTTTCTTT
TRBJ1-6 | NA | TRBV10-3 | CAISAQPAPSSYNSPLHF | TGTGCCATCAGTGCCCAACCTGCCCCGAGCTCCTATAATTCACCCCTCCACTTT
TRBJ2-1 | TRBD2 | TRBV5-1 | CASTLGGEYNEQFF | TGCGCCAGCACCTTGGGGGGGGAGTACAATGAGCAGTTCTTC
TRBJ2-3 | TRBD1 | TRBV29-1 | CSVWGQTYGTDTQYF | TGCAGCGTGTGGGGACAGACCTATGGCACAGATACGCAGTATTTT
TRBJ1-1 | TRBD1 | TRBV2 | CASSTGGTEAFF | TGTGCCAGCAGTACAGGGGGCACTGAAGCTTTCTTT
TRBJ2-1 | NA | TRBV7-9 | CASSATAGSKNEQFF | TGTGCCAGCAGCGCGACAGCCGGGAGCAAGAATGAGCAGTTCTTC
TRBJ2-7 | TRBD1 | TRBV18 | CASSPGGTGSYEQYF | TGTGCCAGCTCACCGGGTGGGACAGGATCCTACGAGCAGTACTTC
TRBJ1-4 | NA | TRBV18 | CASSVDRRELFF | TGTGCCAGCTCAGTGGACAGACGGGAACTGTTTTTT
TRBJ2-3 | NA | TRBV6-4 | CASRLQGGSDTQYF | TGTGCCAGCAGACTGCAGGGGGGATCAGATACGCAGTATTTT
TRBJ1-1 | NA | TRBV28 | CASSFSANTEAFF | TGTGCCAGCAGTTTCAGCGCGAACACTGAAGCTTTCTTT
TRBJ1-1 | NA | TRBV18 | CASSPREGTEAFF | TGTGCCAGCTCACCACGGGAGGGCACTGAAGCTTTCTTT
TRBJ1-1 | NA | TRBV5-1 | CASSRDGQTNTEAFF | TGCGCCAGCAGCCGGGACGGACAGACGAACACTGAAGCTTTCTTT
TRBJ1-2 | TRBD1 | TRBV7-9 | CASSLPIGQGPINYGYTF | TGTGCCAGCAGCTTACCTATAGGACAGGGCCCCATTAACTATGGCTACACCTTC
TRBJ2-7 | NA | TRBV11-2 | CASTQSFGGYEQYF | TGTGCCAGCACCCAATCCTTTGGGGGGTACGAGCAGTACTTC
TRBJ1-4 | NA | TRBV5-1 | CASSLESGPNEKLFF | TGCGCCAGCAGCTTGGAATCAGGTCCTAATGAAAAACTGTTTTTT
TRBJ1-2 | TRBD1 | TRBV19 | CASSLPGQAYGYTF | TGTGCCAGTAGCCTACCGGGACAGGCGTATGGCTACACCTTC